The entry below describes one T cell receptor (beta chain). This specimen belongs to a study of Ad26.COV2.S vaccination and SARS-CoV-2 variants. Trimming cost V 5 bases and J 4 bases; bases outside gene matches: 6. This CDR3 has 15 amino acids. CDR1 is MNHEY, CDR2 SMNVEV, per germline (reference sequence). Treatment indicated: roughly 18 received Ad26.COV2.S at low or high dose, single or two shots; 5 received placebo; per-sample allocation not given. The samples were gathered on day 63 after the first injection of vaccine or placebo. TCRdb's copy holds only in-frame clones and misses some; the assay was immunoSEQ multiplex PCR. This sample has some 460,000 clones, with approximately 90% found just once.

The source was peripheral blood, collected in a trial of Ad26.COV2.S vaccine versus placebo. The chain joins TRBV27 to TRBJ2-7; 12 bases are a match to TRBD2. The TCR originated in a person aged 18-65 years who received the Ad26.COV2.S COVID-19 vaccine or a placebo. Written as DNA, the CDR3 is TGTGCCAGCAGTGTCGGGACTAGCGGGTGGTACGAGCAGTACTTC. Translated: CASSVGTSGWYEQYF.